A selection of T cell receptor beta chains follows, all from one sample in a study of vaccination and CD4 T cells after COVID-19. For these receptors, no antigen is known. TCRdb re-derived calls from the PCR reads in MiXCR, one entry per CDR3 protein. The sample yields 5,000 or so distinct CDR3 sequences, about 40% seen once. Sequenced sample: CD4+ T cells from blood, cultured in vitro. Every receptor here comes from a human donor in good health. CDR3s leave out the opening cysteine and the closing phenylalanine or tryptophan. The D gene is left open where the match is weak.

CDR3aa | v_gene | d_gene
ASRGLDQETQY | TRBV10-2 | .
ASSSLQFEAF | TRBV6-5 | .
ASSLDAASIWETQY | TRBV7-9 | .
ASSLNPQGSSPLH | TRBV5-1 | .
ASTILAGLDNEQF | TRBV19 | TRBD2
ASSYSTRRETQY | TRBV6-5 | .
SVREGGETYEQY | TRBV20-1 | .
AIRAGGNTGELF | TRBV10-3 | TRBD1
ASNMASGREGYT | TRBV19 | .
ASSIKGGPGGYT | TRBV19 | .
ASSSGQGNQPQH | TRBV6-5 | TRBD1
ASSYSGWGETQY | TRBV6-5 | .
ASSYSRGAKGNTEAF | TRBV6-5 | .
SPWGDGYGYT | TRBV20-1 | .
SARDVRGLVGLNTEAF | TRBV20-1 | TRBD1
ASRGGPHWGYT | TRBV19 | .
ASSDGTGGLYGYT | TRBV10-1 | TRBD1